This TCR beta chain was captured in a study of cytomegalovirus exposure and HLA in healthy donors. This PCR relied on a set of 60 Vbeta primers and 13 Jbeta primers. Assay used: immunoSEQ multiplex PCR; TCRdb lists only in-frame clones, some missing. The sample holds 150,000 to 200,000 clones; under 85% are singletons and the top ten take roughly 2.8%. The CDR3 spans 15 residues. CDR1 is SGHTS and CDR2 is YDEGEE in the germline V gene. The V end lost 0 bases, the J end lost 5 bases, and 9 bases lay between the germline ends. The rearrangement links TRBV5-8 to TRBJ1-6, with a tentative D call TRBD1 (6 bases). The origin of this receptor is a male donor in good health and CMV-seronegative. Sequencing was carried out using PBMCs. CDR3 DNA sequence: TGTGCCAGCAGCTTGGGAGGGGGACATAATTCACCCCTCCACTTT. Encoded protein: CASSLGGGHNSPLHF.